This paragraph reports one T cell receptor beta chain. These data are taken from a study of blood T cell repertoires in COVID-19. At the level of the study: Donors in the United States, Italy and Spain gave samples during acute or convalescent COVID-19. The analysed material was cDNA or gDNA that came from T cells, B-cell-depleted T cells, or PBMCs.

The CDR3 totals 14 residues. V shed 7 bases and J shed 5 bases, with 15 bases lying between them. Germline V gene lookup returns CDR1 SGHRS and CDR2 YFSETQ. Measured with immunoSEQ multiplex PCR; TCRdb has only the in-frame clones, and not every one. The sample comprises 80,000 to 100,000 clones, around 87% of which are singletons, and about 2.9% rests with the top ten. The source is a woman aged 45-65 years with active or convalescent COVID-19. Sequencing input: peripheral blood. This chain connects TRBV5-1 to TRBJ1-4, with D unclear. The CDR3 region is CASLVRLKNEKLFF. CDR3 sequence (DNA): TGCGCCAGCCTCGTCAGGTTAAAGAATGAAAAACTGTTTTTT.